This paragraph reports one T cell receptor beta chain. The trim removed 1 base at V and 4 bases at J, leaving 6 bases unmatched. The CDR3 is 16 amino acids. Per the germline V gene, CDR1 is SGHRS and CDR2 is YFSETQ. These data originate in a study of cytomegalovirus exposure and HLA in healthy donors. With 60 Vbeta and 13 Jbeta primers, the PCR was carried out. Profiling relied on immunoSEQ multiplex PCR, and the TCRdb table lists in-frame clones only, not all of them. Among roughly 100,000 clones listed, about 80% were seen once. V usage is TRBV5-1 and J usage is TRBJ2-1; 9 bases agree with TRBD2. Material: PBMCs. The source of this sequence is a man aged 40-49 years in good health and CMV-seronegative. CDR3 residues: CASSLWASGEYNEQFF. In DNA form, the CDR3 reads TGCGCCAGCAGCTTGTGGGCTAGCGGGGAGTACAATGAGCAGTTCTTC.